These 17 T cell receptor beta chains share one sample of origin, sequenced in a study of blood T cells in healthy people across ages (dated by TCRdb to 2015 to 2017). The library relied on 5' RACE. Instrument on record: Illumina HiSeq 2500. A second PCR of roughly 7 to 11 cycles was performed with a sample-barcoded 5' primer and a J-beta primer mix. In TCRdb, the public reads were trimmed at Q25 with fastp and aligned with MiXCR, with productive beta chains retained. Entries are consolidated by CDR3 protein sequence, retaining the most common genes and DNA. For this sample there are 750,000 to 950,000 distinct CDR3 sequences; roughly 53% appear just once. The ten largest clones add up to roughly two fifths of the sample. Sequenced material: blood. The receptors derive from a man older than 75 in good health.

V gene TRBV18 combines with J gene TRBJ1-1; D possibly corresponds to TRBD1 (5 bases). The germline CDR1 and CDR2 sequences are KGHSH and LQKENI. The V and J ends lost 2 bases and 0 bases respectively, with 13 bases between them. The CDR3 length is 16 residues. The CDR3 DNA follows: TGTGCCAGCTCACCATACGACAGCTACATGAACACTGAAGCTTTCTTT. This sequence encodes CASSPYDSYMNTEAFF.

The chain recombines TRBV11-1 with TRBJ2-4; TRBD2 might be the D (5 bases). The CDR3 spans 15 residues. Germline V gene lookup returns CDR1 SGHAT and CDR2 FQDESV (reference sequence). The V gene lost 1 base and the J gene lost 13 bases, with 20 bases spanning the gap. The CDR3: CASSLGVGEGNEQYF. Here the CDR3 DNA reads TGTGCCAGCAGCTTAGGAGTGGGAGAGGGCAATGAGCAGTACTTC.

The chain recombines TRBV13 with TRBJ2-1, with 9 bases that match TRBD1. Per germline, CDR1 PRHDT and CDR2 FYEKMQ (reference sequence). The V segment lost 5 bases and the J segment 3 bases; nucleotides outside the gene matches: 8. The CDR3 length is 16 residues. The DNA of the CDR3 is TGTGCCAGCAGCCCTCGGACAGGGGCGAACTACAATGAGCAGTTCTTC. It translates to CASSPRTGANYNEQFF. The variable domain in full, completed from reference TRBV13 and TRBJ2-1, reads AAGVIQSPRHLIKEKRETATLKCYPIPRHDTVYWYQQGPGQDPQFLISFYEKMQSDKGSIPDRFSAQQFSDYHSELNMSSLELGDSALYFCASSPRTGANYNEQFFGPGTRLTVL.

The V call is TRBV6-5, the J call TRBJ2-1; 8 nucleotides align to TRBD2. J was trimmed by 2 bases and V by 3 bases; bases with no gene match: 6. In germline, CDR1 is MNHEY, CDR2 SVGAGI. The CDR3 extends over 16 amino acids. DNA for the CDR3: TGTGCCAGCAGTTATCGAGCGGGAGAAACCTACAATGAGCAGTTCTTC. The encoded protein is CASSYRAGETYNEQFF.

The chain links TRBV27 to TRBJ1-2, with a weak D call TRBD1 (6 bases). The CDR3 length is 14 residues. V lost 6 bases and J 8 bases, leaving 19 bases between the germline ends. The germline CDR1 and CDR2 sequences are MNHEY and SMNVEV (reference sequence). CDR3 coding DNA: TGTGCCAGCAGCCGACCTCCGGGACAATTGGGCTACACCTTC. Its protein is CASSRPPGQLGYTF.

The chain recombines TRBV3-1 with TRBJ2-1, with 9 bases lining up with TRBD2. V shed 7 bases, J shed 8 bases, and the junction held 12 bases outside the gene matches. The CDR3 consists of 15 residues. CDR1 is LGHDT, CDR2 YNNKEL, per germline (reference sequence). Here the CDR3 reads CASTRAGGPYDEQFF. In DNA, the CDR3 is TGTGCCAGCACCAGGGCGGGAGGGCCTTACGATGAGCAGTTCTTC.

The rearrangement joins TRBV11-2 to TRBJ2-4; no reliable D call. The J call is in doubt because the DNA end fits TRBJ2-7 better. CDR1 is SGHAT and CDR2 is FQNNGV in the germline V gene. The CDR3 is 15 amino acids. CDR3 in amino acids: CASSLETAPTYEQYF. The CDR3 region has the DNA TGTGCCAGCAGCTTAGAAACGGCCCCGACCTACGAGCAGTACTTC.

The CDR3 loop reads CASSLQPAASRDLRWYNEQFF. Written as DNA, the CDR3 is TGCGCCAGCAGCCTCCAGCCAGCAGCTTCGCGGGACCTCAGGTGGTACAATGAGCAGTTCTTC. The V and J genes are TRBV5-1 and TRBJ2-1, with D possibly matching TRBD2 (6 bases). Trimming took off 4 bases at V and 4 bases at J, with 33 bases between the two ends. The CDR3 is 21 amino acids. Germline CDR1 is SGHRS and CDR2 is YFSETQ.

This clonotype was detected only once. The J gene is TRBJ1-2, the V gene TRBV7-3; a weak D match, TRBD1 (6 bases). Trimming took off 7 bases at V and 4 bases at J, with 34 bases between the two ends. Per germline, CDR1 SGHTA and CDR2 FQGTGA. This CDR3 is built from 20 residues. The CDR3 region has the DNA TGTGCCAGCATGCCCCCCGAGGGGGGGGCGTCCCGCTCCAGAATCTATGGCTACACCTTC. It codes for CASMPPEGGASRSRIYGYTF.

The table lists this clonotype with a few counts. The chain recombines TRBV29-1 with TRBJ1-2; 7 nucleotides line up with TRBD1. Unmatched junction bases numbered 8, after V lost 6 bases and J lost 4 bases. The CDR3 totals 13 residues. The germline CDR1 and CDR2 sequences are SQVTM and ANQGSEA. The CDR3 protein is CSVSDRDPYGYTF. The CDR3, as DNA: TGCAGCGTCTCCGACAGGGACCCCTATGGCTACACCTTC.

The rearrangement joins TRBV20-1 to TRBJ2-7, with a possible D match to TRBD1 (5 bases). The V and J ends lost 3 bases and 0 bases respectively, with 15 bases between them. The CDR3 spans 15 residues. From germline, CDR1 is DFQATT and CDR2 SNEGSKA (reference sequence). CDR3 amino acids: CSARTFRGSSYEQYF. The DNA for the CDR3 is TGCAGTGCTAGGACGTTTAGGGGAAGCTCCTACGAGCAGTACTTC.

The J gene is TRBJ2-3, the V gene TRBV5-1; 12 nucleotides agree with TRBD2. The germline CDR1 and CDR2 sequences are SGHRS and YFSETQ. With 4 bases clipped from V and 14 bases from J, the junction kept 8 bases outside the gene matches. This CDR3 spans 13 amino acids. The CDR3 DNA reads TGCGCCAGCAGCCGGACTAGCGGGGTATACGCGTATTTT. This gives the protein CASSRTSGVYAYF.

V usage is TRBV7-9 and J usage is TRBJ2-1, with 7 bases fitting TRBD1. CDR1 and CDR2 (germline): SEHNR, FQNEAQ (reference sequence). The CDR3 covers 14 residues. V lost 5 bases to trimming and J lost 3 bases; unmatched junction nucleotides: 4. In DNA form, the CDR3 reads TGTGCCAGCAGCGCCGGGACAGACTACAATGAGCAGTTCTTC. Amino acids: CASSAGTDYNEQFF.

This sequence joins TRBV6-5 and TRBJ2-3; D may be TRBD1 (7 bases). Germline CDR1 MNHEY, CDR2 SVGAGI. CDR3 length: 20 residues. The V end lost 2 bases, the J end lost 0 bases, and 24 bases lay between the germline ends. Written as DNA, the CDR3 is TGTGCCAGCAGTTACGACCCCTCGCGGGACAGTCCTACTAGCACAGATACGCAGTATTTT. Its protein product is CASSYDPSRDSPTSTDTQYF.

This clonotype appeared a few times. In nucleotides, the CDR3 is TGCGCCAGCAGCTCTCGAGTGTGGGGAGTCTCAGGGAATGAGCAGTTCTTC. Residues: CASSSRVWGVSGNEQFF. This chain links TRBV4-1 with TRBJ2-1; D assignment may be TRBD1 or TRBD2 (5 bases each). CDR1 and CDR2 (germline): MGHRA, YSYEKL. V was cut by 5 bases and J by 7 bases, with 24 bases left in between. This CDR3 is built from 17 residues.

This clonotype has a handful of counts. The chain combines TRBV5-1 with TRBJ1-1; TRBD1 agrees at 7 bases. J lost 1 base, V lost 4 bases, and 7 bases had no gene match. The CDR3 consists of 15 residues. Germline V gives CDR1 SGHRS, CDR2 YFSETQ. The CDR3 bases are TGCGCCAGCAGCCTAGCCGGGACAGCGAACACTGAAGCTTTCTTT. This codes for CASSLAGTANTEAFF.

The gene calls are TRBV4-2 and TRBJ2-1; 10 positions agree with TRBD1. Germline CDR1 reads LGHNA; CDR2 reads YNFKEQ. The CDR3 sequence is 17 residues long. V trimming: 0 bases; J trimming: 3 bases; junction bases outside the gene matches: 5. CDR3 nucleotide sequence: TGTGCCAGCAGCCAAGAGCCGGGACAGGGGTTCTACAATGAGCAGTTCTTC. Protein sequence: CASSQEPGQGFYNEQFF.